The sequence of this T cell receptor beta chain was determined in a study of tumor-infiltrating lymphocytes in oesophageal squamous cell carcinoma. V lost 1 base to trimming and J lost 2 bases; unmatched junction nucleotides: 10. The CDR3 runs to 19 residues. Germline values: CDR1 MNHEY, CDR2 SVGEGT. TCRdb used MiXCR to reprocess the PCR reads, holding one entry per CDR3 protein. Of about 10,000 distinct CDR3 sequences listed, around three fifths were seen once; the top ten hold approximately 33%. The specimen was esophageal tumor tissue. This sequence joins TRBV6-2 or TRBV6-3 and TRBJ2-3, with 12 bases fitting TRBD2. This TCR derives from a male donor with esophageal squamous cell carcinoma. CDR3 amino acids: CASSYLLTSGRVTTDTQYF. CDR3 nucleotides: TGTGCCAGCAGTTACTTGCTGACTAGCGGGAGAGTAACCACAGATACGCAGTATTTT.